The subject of this entry is one T cell receptor (beta chain). This sample is part of a study of shared clonotypes between healthy human individuals. From germline, CDR1 is SGDLS and CDR2 YYNGEE. This CDR3 is built from 13 residues. The ends were cut back, 5 bases at V and 2 bases at J, with 10 bases in the middle. Libraries were prepared by immunoSEQ multiplex PCR; TCRdb keeps only in-frame clonotypes and omits some of them. The sample records roughly 660,000 clones, less than 95% being singletons. J is TRBJ1-1 and V is TRBV9; D is ambiguous. The sequence came from a man in his late teens or twenties in good health. Some clones in this sample may be carry-over from other donors' samples. Sequencing was performed on memory CD8+ T cells from PBMCs. Described subset: CD45RO+ cells pooled with CCR7-negative TemRA cells. The CDR3 DNA is TGTGCCAGCAGTTCTCAGACTAACACTGAAGCTTTCTTT. Translation gives CASSSQTNTEAFF.